Below, 25 T cell receptor beta chains from the same sample are listed, as sequenced in a study of shared clonotypes between healthy human individuals (dated by TCRdb to about 2020). Library preparation employed the immunoSEQ multiplex PCR assay. As stored in TCRdb, this immuneACCESS dataset retains in-frame rearrangements with V and J assigned. A fraction of the clones does not appear; measured against another copy, unresolved V genes explain less than half of the discrepancy, and the remainder lacks a known reason. For this sample the table gives roughly 1.4 million clones, of which just under 99% were detected only once. Together, the top ten hold approximately 0.38% of the sample. Sequencing was carried out using naive CD4+ T cells sorted from blood. This specimen's cell subset or site label, per the study, means: CD45RA+ positively selected. Every receptor here comes from a man aged 30 to 45 in good health.

This chain connects TRBV18 to TRBJ1-1; tentatively, D is TRBD1 (6 bases). The V end lost 5 bases, the J end lost 1 base, and 17 bases lay between the germline ends. CDR1 is KGHSH, CDR2 LQKENI, per germline. This CDR3 spans 16 amino acids. CDR3 amino acids: CASSSFVPGQNTEAFF. In DNA, the CDR3 is TGTGCCAGCTCATCTTTCGTTCCGGGACAGAACACTGAAGCTTTCTTT.

V is TRBV7-9 and J is TRBJ1-1; D not certain. Trimming removed 4 bases at V and 7 bases at J, with 7 bases between. Germline lookup yields CDR1 SEHNR and CDR2 FQNEAQ (reference sequence). This CDR3 is built from 11 residues. The CDR3 nucleotides read TGTGCCAGCAGCTCCAGACGTGAAGCTTTCTTT. Amino acid sequence: CASSSRREAFF.

In its sample, this clone was seen once. The chain uses TRBV6-6 and TRBJ2-7; no definite D call. This CDR3 contains 15 residues. Germline CDR1 and CDR2: MNHNY and SVGAGI (reference sequence). V was cut by 4 bases and J by 2 bases, with 15 bases left in between. In DNA, the CDR3 is TGTGCCAGCAGTTTTACAGAACTTCCTCCCTACGAGCAGTACTTC. Translation gives CASSFTELPPYEQYF.

This chain connects TRBV6-6 to TRBJ2-1; 13 bases line up with TRBD2. The CDR3 runs to 16 residues. V trimming: 6 bases; J trimming: 4 bases; junction bases outside the gene matches: 6. Germline V gene sequence: CDR1 MNHNY, CDR2 SVGAGI (reference sequence). CDR3 residues: CASSLPLAGGYNEQFF. The DNA of the CDR3 is TGTGCCAGCAGCCTGCCACTAGCGGGAGGGTACAATGAGCAGTTCTTC.

The V gene is TRBV5-1, the J gene TRBJ2-1; 11 bases fit TRBD2. The CDR3 extends over 18 amino acids. Looked up from germline, CDR1 is SGHRS and CDR2 is YFSETQ. Trimming took 0 bases from V and 6 from J; bases not matched to a gene: 11. CDR3: CASSLVAGGPIGSNEQFF. CDR3 DNA sequence: TGCGCCAGCAGCTTGGTAGCGGGAGGGCCTATAGGTTCCAATGAGCAGTTCTTC.

The V gene is TRBV9, the J gene TRBJ1-2; weak D call: TRBD1 (5 bases). V lost 0 bases to trimming and J lost 5 bases, with 14 bases between them. CDR3 length: 15 amino acids. The germline gives CDR1 SGDLS, CDR2 YYNGEE. The CDR3 spells CASSVGSRVSYGYTF. The DNA for the CDR3 is TGTGCCAGCAGCGTAGGTTCCAGGGTCTCGTATGGCTACACCTTC.

The V and J genes are TRBV10-3 and TRBJ1-4, with 8 bases aligning to TRBD1. Trimming removed 10 bases from V and 2 bases from J; junction bases left unmatched: 6. Germline V gene data show CDR1 as ENHRY and CDR2 as SYGVKD. The CDR3 has 14 amino acids. CDR3 loop: CATTRDRTNEKLFF. CDR3 bases: TGTGCCACGACCCGGGACAGGACTAATGAAAAACTGTTTTTT.

The chain uses TRBV28 and TRBJ2-7, with 10 bases matching TRBD2. V dropped 6 bases and J dropped 4; count of bases not matched to a gene: 9. Germline-derived CDR1 and CDR2 are MDHEN and SYDVKM. The CDR3 extends over 15 amino acids. CDR3 region: CASSQGLALTYEQYF. For the CDR3, the DNA is TGTGCCAGCAGCCAGGGACTAGCGCTGACGTACGAGCAGTACTTC.

CDR3 nucleotide sequence: TGTGCCAGCACCCCGGAGACTAGCGGGAGGGATCGCAATGAGCAGTTCTTC. It specifies CASTPETSGRDRNEQFF. J is TRBJ2-1 and V is TRBV27; 14 nucleotides agree with TRBD2. The junction had 11 bases not matched to a gene; V was cut back by 7 bases and J by 6 bases. The V gene's germline CDR1 is MNHEY and CDR2 SMNVEV (reference sequence). CDR3 length: 17 residues.

In its sample, this clone was seen once. This same CDR3 is encoded by further DNA sequences in the sample. J is TRBJ2-5 and V is TRBV11-3; D is ambiguous. This CDR3 is 14 amino acids long. V was cut by 1 base and J by 5 bases, with 11 bases left in between. Germline lookup yields CDR1 SGHNT and CDR2 YENEEA. CDR3 coding DNA: TGTGCCAGCAGCTTAGGTCCGGGTGGGGAGACCCAGTACTTC. Protein: CASSLGPGGETQYF.

The chain combines TRBV6-5 with TRBJ1-1; TRBD1 agrees at 11 bases. The CDR3 has 15 residues. V dropped 5 bases and J dropped 4; count of bases not matched to a gene: 6. The germline V gene encodes CDR1 MNHEY and CDR2 SVGAGI. The CDR3 region is CASSIGTGGGTEAFF. The CDR3, as DNA: TGTGCCAGCAGTATTGGGACAGGGGGGGGCACTGAAGCTTTCTTT.

The gene calls are TRBV5-1 and TRBJ2-1; 8 bases align to TRBD2. V trimming: 1 base; J trimming: 6 bases; junction bases outside the gene matches: 9. The CDR3 sequence is 16 residues long. Germline loops: CDR1 SGHRS, CDR2 YFSETQ. CDR3 region: CASSLSPGLGPNEQFF. The CDR3 coding sequence is TGCGCCAGCAGCTTGTCCCCGGGACTAGGTCCCAATGAGCAGTTCTTC.

V gene TRBV7-9 combines with J gene TRBJ2-3; no definite D call. The V gene's germline CDR1 is SEHNR and CDR2 FQNEAQ (reference sequence). The CDR3 extends over 11 amino acids. Trimming pared 4 bases from V and 6 bases from J, leaving 5 bases between. The CDR3 region has the DNA TGTGCCAGCAGCTCCATGGATACGCAGTATTTT. This gives the protein CASSSMDTQYF.

The genes are TRBV7-9 and TRBJ2-1; TRBD2 aligns across 9 bases. The germline CDR1 and CDR2 sequences are SEHNR and FQNEAQ (reference sequence). The CDR3 covers 16 residues. V lost 5 bases and J lost 6; bases outside the gene matches: 11. The CDR3 loop reads CASSPRTSVLGNEQFF. The CDR3 nucleotides read TGTGCCAGCAGCCCGCGGACTAGCGTTTTAGGCAATGAGCAGTTCTTC. The whole variable domain, filled in from reference TRBV7-9 and TRBJ2-1, reads DTGVSQNPRHKITKRGQNVTFRCDPISEHNRLYWYRQTLGQGPEFLTYFQNEAQLEKSRLLSDRFSAERPKGSFSTLEIQRTEQGDSAMYLCASSPRTSVLGNEQFFGPGTRLTVL.

This clone was seen a single time. The V gene is TRBV5-4, the J gene TRBJ2-5; weak D call: TRBD2 (5 bases). Deletions cut 0 bases from V and 4 bases from J, with 16 bases between. The CDR3 is 16 residues long. Germline V CDR1 and CDR2: SGHNT, YYREEE (reference sequence). The CDR3 loop is CASSLELRAEGETQYF. In nucleotides, the CDR3 is TGTGCCAGCAGCTTGGAATTGAGGGCTGAAGGAGAGACCCAGTACTTC.

The J gene is TRBJ1-3, the V gene TRBV14; no definite D call. V lost 1 base and J lost 0, with 13 bases in between. The CDR3 runs to 17 residues. The germline V gene has CDR1 SGHDN and CDR2 FVKESK. CDR3 protein: CASSQVQSSPSGNTIYF. In DNA form, the CDR3 reads TGTGCCAGCAGCCAAGTTCAGAGTTCGCCCTCTGGAAACACCATATATTTT.

This clone was picked up one time. The V and J genes are TRBV29-1 and TRBJ2-1; 11 bases agree with TRBD2. V lost 5 bases and J lost 4; bases outside the gene matches: 7. Per germline, CDR1 SQVTM and CDR2 ANQGSEA. The CDR3 is 15 residues long. The CDR3 coding sequence is TGCAGCGTTACACCCGGGACTAGCGGATACAATGAGCAGTTCTTC. It encodes CSVTPGTSGYNEQFF.

The chain recombines TRBV2 with TRBJ1-3; D unclear. Trimming left V 1 base short and J 0 bases short, with 10 bases between. Germline-derived CDR1 and CDR2 are SNHLY and FYNNEI. This CDR3 has 16 residues. CDR3 residues: CASSEEAVRSGNTIYF. CDR3 coding DNA: TGTGCCAGCAGTGAAGAGGCGGTCCGCTCTGGAAACACCATATATTTT.

CDR3: CAISSRVQETQYF. The DNA of the CDR3 is TGTGCCATCTCCTCCAGGGTACAAGAGACCCAGTACTTC. This chain connects TRBV10-3 to TRBJ2-5; D is possibly TRBD1 (5 bases). Looked up from germline, CDR1 is ENHRY and CDR2 is SYGVKD. Trimming removed 8 bases from V and 2 bases from J, with 12 bases in between. This CDR3 region has 13 residues.

The V and J genes are TRBV2 and TRBJ2-7, with D maybe TRBD1 (7 bases). CDR3 length equals 18 residues. CDR1 and CDR2 from the germline V gene are SNHLY and FYNNEI. V was shortened by 8 bases and J by 0 bases, with 26 bases between the two germline ends. This chain's CDR3 is CASGRGTAGITVSYEQYF. DNA for the CDR3: TGTGCCAGCGGACGCGGGACAGCCGGCATCACCGTCTCCTACGAGCAGTACTTC.

This clone has just one count. J is TRBJ2-2 and V is TRBV7-8, with D possibly called TRBD1 or TRBD2 (5 bases each). This CDR3 has 16 amino acids. Trimming pared 1 base from V and 4 bases from J, leaving 13 bases between. Looked up from germline, CDR1 is SGHVS and CDR2 is FQNEAQ. CDR3 nucleotide sequence: TGTGCCAGCAGCTTAGAGGGGAGTTGGCGCACCGGGGAGCTGTTTTTT. This translates into CASSLEGSWRTGELFF.

With respect to this clone: Other DNA sequences in this sample translate to the same CDR3. The J gene is TRBJ2-7, the V gene TRBV29-1; D is unclear. Trimming took 4 bases from V and 4 from J, leaving 11 bases between them. This CDR3 spans 12 amino acids. The germline gives CDR1 SQVTM, CDR2 ANQGSEA. This CDR3 reads CSVGAGPYEQYF. In nucleotides, the CDR3 is TGCAGCGTTGGGGCAGGACCGTACGAGCAGTACTTC.

Only one count was recorded for this clone. The CDR3 sequence: CASSRMSRLQSRANVLTF. CDR3 DNA sequence: TGTGCCAGCAGCCGAATGTCAAGGTTACAAAGTCGGGCCAACGTCCTGACTTTC. The chain combines TRBV4-2 with TRBJ2-6; D unclear. In germline, CDR1 is LGHNA, CDR2 YNFKEQ. V lost 4 bases and J 5 bases, leaving 21 bases between the germline ends. There are 18 residues in the CDR3.

V usage is TRBV9 and J usage is TRBJ2-7; D ambiguous. Trimming left V 0 bases short and J 2 bases short, with 9 bases between. The CDR3 contains 14 residues. Germline loops: CDR1 SGDLS, CDR2 YYNGEE. CDR3 DNA sequence: TGTGCCAGCAGCGTAGCCAGCCAAACCTACGAGCAGTACTTC. Translated: CASSVASQTYEQYF. The whole variable domain, remainder taken from reference TRBV9 and TRBJ2-7, is DSGVTQTPKHLITATGQRVTLRCSPRSGDLSVYWYQQSLDQGLQFLIQYYNGEERAKGNILERFSAQQFPDLHSELNLSSLELGDSALYFCASSVASQTYEQYFGPGTRLTVT.

V is TRBV23-1 and J is TRBJ2-5; a weak D match, TRBD2 (6 bases). TRBV23-1 is an open reading frame, and its role is uncertain. Trimming shortened V by 7 bases and J by 3 bases, and 12 bases separated the two germline ends. CDR3 size: 13 residues. The CDR3 sequence: CASTREWEETQYF. CDR3 DNA sequence: TGCGCCAGCACTCGGGAGTGGGAAGAGACCCAGTACTTC.